These T cell receptor beta chains were read from a single sample in a study of beta chain features in type 1 diabetes. Here immunoSEQ multiplex PCR was the method, and the copy in TCRdb shows in-frame clones only, minus some. This sample has about 470,000 clones, with 30% found just once. The sequenced sample consisted of naive CD4+ T cells from blood. Receptors were obtained from a man younger than 30 in good health. Each CDR3 is given with its conserved first and last residue. Fields, in order: D gene, J gene, clone size, V gene, CDR3 DNA, CDR3 protein. A D gene is named only where the DNA matches it firmly. Size tells how often a clone was seen (once, few, many) or the class of an expanded clone, and some rows leave it out.

>-|TRBJ2-3|once|TRBV20-1
TGCAGTGGGGGCGGCGATACGCAGTATTTT
CSGGGDTQYF
>-|TRBJ2-7|few|TRBV2
TGTGCCAGCAGTGATTGGTACGAGCAGTACTTC
CASSDWYEQYF
>-|TRBJ1-1|few|TRBV30
TGTGCCTGGAGTCCCAGTTTGAGAGACGAAGCTTTCTTT
CAWSPSLRDEAFF
>-|TRBJ2-1|-|TRBV5-1
TGCGCCAGCAGCCCCTCATCGGATTACAATGAGCAGTTCTTC
CASSPSSDYNEQFF
>-|TRBJ2-1|-|TRBV9
TGTGCCAGCAGCGTAGGTCCTAGCCTCGATGAGCAGTTCTTC
CASSVGPSLDEQFF
>-|TRBJ2-1|few|TRBV7-9
TGTGCCAGCAGCTTACGGACAGACTACAATGAGCAGTTCTTC
CASSLRTDYNEQFF
>TRBD1|TRBJ1-5|-|TRBV9
TGTGCCAGCAGCGTAGGTGGCAGGGGGGAATATCAGCCCCAGCATTTT
CASSVGGRGEYQPQHF
>TRBD2|TRBJ2-7|-|TRBV7-3
TGTGCCAGCAGCGCTCTAGCGGGCACCTACGAGCAGTACTTC
CASSALAGTYEQYF
>-|TRBJ2-7|-|TRBV30
TGTGCCTGGATGGCCCCCGGTCGCGAGCAGTACTTC
CAWMAPGREQYF
>-|TRBJ2-1|-|TRBV11-3
TGTGCCAGCAGCAACCAGGTCGATCCGAACTACAATGAGCAGTTCTTC
CASSNQVDPNYNEQFF
>-|TRBJ1-1|few|TRBV7-2
TGTGCCAGCAGCTACTACGGGGCCGTCACTGAAGCTTTCTTT
CASSYYGAVTEAFF
>-|TRBJ2-1|-|TRBV9
TGTGCCAGCAGTTCCTACTCGGGACTCCCCTACAATGAGCAGTTCTTC
CASSSYSGLPYNEQFF
>TRBD2|TRBJ2-1|few|TRBV10-3
TGTGCCATCAGTGAACTAGCGGGTCGTCAGTTCTTC
CAISELAGRQFF
>-|TRBJ2-2|-|TRBV4-1
TGCGCCAGCAGCCGTAATACAGGGCTGGCCGGGGAGCTGTTTTTT
CASSRNTGLAGELFF
>-|TRBJ2-1|-|TRBV9
TGTGCCAGCAGCGGGCCCGGGGGCGCGAGGTACAATGAGCAGTTCTTC
CASSGPGGARYNEQFF
>-|TRBJ2-5|few|TRBV9
TGTGCCAGCAGCGTAGAAAATAGCGTGACCCAGTACTTC
CASSVENSVTQYF
>TRBD1|TRBJ1-1|-|TRBV30
TGTGCCTGGACCATGACAGGGGGCACTGAAGCTTTCTTT
CAWTMTGGTEAFF
>-|TRBJ2-1|-|TRBV4-2
TGTGCCAGCAGCCAGAGTCCGGGACTCTACAATGAGCAGTTCTTC
CASSQSPGLYNEQFF
>-|TRBJ2-7|-|TRBV23-1
TGCGCCAGCAGTATGACCCCTGCCGTTTACTACGAGCAGTACTTC
CASSMTPAVYYEQYF
>TRBD2|TRBJ2-7|-|TRBV30
TGTGCCTGGAGTGTACCCCGGACTAGCGGGAGCTACGAGCAGTACTTC
CAWSVPRTSGSYEQYF
>TRBD1|TRBJ1-2|-|TRBV25-1
TGTGCCAGCAGACGGACAGGGGGGTATGGCTACACCTTC
CASRRTGGYGYTF
>-|TRBJ2-7|-|TRBV9
TGTGCCAGCGGGAAAGGACTGATTGCCTACGAGCAGTACTTC
CASGKGLIAYEQYF
>TRBD2|TRBJ2-1|-|TRBV5-4
TGTGCCAGCACATCTAGCGGGAGATCGGACAATGAGCAGTTCTTC
CASTSSGRSDNEQFF
>TRBD1|TRBJ2-7|-|TRBV29-1
TGCAGCGTTGCAGACAGGGGCTACGAGCAGTACTTC
CSVADRGYEQYF
>TRBD1|TRBJ1-1|-|TRBV30
TGTGCCTGGACCCGCTTGAGACAGGGCAGCACTGAAGCTTTCTTT
CAWTRLRQGSTEAFF
>TRBD1|TRBJ1-4|-|TRBV7-9
TGTGCCAGCAGTAACGGACAGGGGAAACTGTTTTTT
CASSNGQGKLFF
>-|TRBJ2-1|-|TRBV5-6
TGTGCCAGCAGCTTGGGCCTCACCCTCGACAATGAGCAGTTCTTC
CASSLGLTLDNEQFF
>TRBD2|TRBJ2-5|few|TRBV30
TGTGCCTGGAGTGTATTTCGACTAGCGGGGAAAGAGACCCAGTACTTC
CAWSVFRLAGKETQYF
>-|TRBJ2-3|few|TRBV28
TGTGCCAGCAGTTTAATCGACAGAGGGGGCACAGATACGCAGTATTTT
CASSLIDRGGTDTQYF
>-|TRBJ2-7|-|TRBV13
TGTGCCAGCAGCTTAGGGGGAGAAAACTACGAGCAGTACTTC
CASSLGGENYEQYF
>TRBD1|TRBJ2-3|few|TRBV4-1
TGCGCCAGCAGCCACCGGACAGGGGGCACAGATACGCAGTATTTT
CASSHRTGGTDTQYF
>TRBD1|TRBJ2-3|few|TRBV4-2
TGTGCCAGCAGCCAAAAGACAGGGTTGAGGACAGATACGCAGTATTTT
CASSQKTGLRTDTQYF
>-|TRBJ1-1|-|TRBV25-1
TGTGCCAGCAGTGGAGGCACTGAAGCTTTCTTT
CASSGGTEAFF
>-|TRBJ2-2|-|TRBV18
TGTGCCAGCTCAGCGGCAGGGCCGAACACCGGGGAGCTGTTTTTT
CASSAAGPNTGELFF
>TRBD2|TRBJ2-3|few|TRBV29-1
TGCAGCGCTAAAGGACTAGCGAGCACAGATACGCAGTATTTT
CSAKGLASTDTQYF
>-|TRBJ2-5|few|TRBV18
TGTGCCAGCTCACCACAGCTTGAGACCCAGTACTTC
CASSPQLETQYF
>TRBD1|TRBJ2-5|-|TRBV29-1
TGCAGCGTTGAGGTGACAGGGAGAGAGACCCAGTACTTC
CSVEVTGRETQYF
>TRBD2|TRBJ2-7|-|TRBV2
TGTGCCAGTGAGACCCGGGGGGGGCGCGAGCAGTACTTC
CASETRGGREQYF
>-|TRBJ2-1|-|TRBV7-9
TGTGCCAGCAGCTTAGCGCCCCGTGAGCAGTTCTTC
CASSLAPREQFF
>-|TRBJ2-7|-|TRBV7-8
TGTGCCAGCAGCTTAAGGCAGATTCGGAAAGAGCAGTACTTC
CASSLRQIRKEQYF
>-|TRBJ2-5|few|TRBV5-4
TGTGCCAGCAGCTTGTTTAGGGATTCTGAGACCCAGTACTTC
CASSLFRDSETQYF
>-|TRBJ2-2|-|TRBV25-1
TGTGCCAGCAGTGAATTCAGGGGAGACACCGGGGAGCTGTTTTTT
CASSEFRGDTGELFF
>-|TRBJ2-1|-|TRBV7-9
TGTGCCAGCAGCCTTGTATACAATGAGCAGTTCTTC
CASSLVYNEQFF
>TRBD1|TRBJ2-7|-|TRBV28
TGTGCCAGCAGTTTGCGGAAACAGGGGAACCCCTACGAGCAGTACTTC
CASSLRKQGNPYEQYF
>-|TRBJ2-2|-|TRBV5-1
TGCGCCAGCAGCTTGGCAGGGGTCCCGAACACCGGGGAGCTGTTTTTT
CASSLAGVPNTGELFF